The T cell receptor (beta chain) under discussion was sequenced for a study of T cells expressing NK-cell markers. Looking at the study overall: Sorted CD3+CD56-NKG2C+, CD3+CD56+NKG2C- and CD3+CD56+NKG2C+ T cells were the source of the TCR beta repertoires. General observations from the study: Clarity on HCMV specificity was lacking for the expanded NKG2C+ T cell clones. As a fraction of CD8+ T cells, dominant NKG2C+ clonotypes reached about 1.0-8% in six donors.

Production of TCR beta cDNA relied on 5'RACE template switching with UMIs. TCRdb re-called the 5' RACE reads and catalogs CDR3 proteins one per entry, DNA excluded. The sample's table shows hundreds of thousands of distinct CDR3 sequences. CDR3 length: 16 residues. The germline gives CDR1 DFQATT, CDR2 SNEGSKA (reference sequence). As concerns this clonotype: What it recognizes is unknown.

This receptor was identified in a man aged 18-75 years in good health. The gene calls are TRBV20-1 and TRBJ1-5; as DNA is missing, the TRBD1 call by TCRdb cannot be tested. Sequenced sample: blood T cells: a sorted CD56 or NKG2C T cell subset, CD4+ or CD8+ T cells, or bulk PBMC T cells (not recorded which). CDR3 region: CSAGGGARGKSQPQHF.